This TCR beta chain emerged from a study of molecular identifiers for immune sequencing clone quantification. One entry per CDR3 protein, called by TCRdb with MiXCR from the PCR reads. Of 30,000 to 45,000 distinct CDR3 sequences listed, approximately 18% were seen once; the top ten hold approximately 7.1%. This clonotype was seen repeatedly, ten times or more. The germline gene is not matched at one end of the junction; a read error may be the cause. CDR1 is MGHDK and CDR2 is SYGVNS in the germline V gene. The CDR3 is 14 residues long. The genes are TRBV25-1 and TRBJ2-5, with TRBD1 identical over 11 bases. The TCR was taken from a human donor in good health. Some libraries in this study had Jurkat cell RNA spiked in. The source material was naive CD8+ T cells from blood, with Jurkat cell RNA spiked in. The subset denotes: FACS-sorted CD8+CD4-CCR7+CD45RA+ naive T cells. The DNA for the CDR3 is TGTGCCAGCGTGGACAGGGGGCGGGAAGAGACCCAGCACTTC. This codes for CASVDRGREETQHF.